This TCR beta chain stems from a study of blood T cell repertoires in COVID-19. In the study overall: Samples came from the United States, Italy and Spain, spanning acute and convalescent COVID-19.

Trimming stripped 5 bases from V and 2 bases from J, with 4 bases between. This CDR3 has 12 amino acids. This table comes from immunoSEQ multiplex PCR, and its TCRdb copy is limited to in-frame clones, with some not included. Found here are about 90,000 clones, approximately 86% of them singletons; the top ten hold more than 1.5%. The receptor was derived from a man older than 75 with acute or convalescent COVID-19. This chain joins TRBV12-3 or TRBV12-4 and TRBJ2-1, with D uncertain. Sample: peripheral blood. Here the CDR3 reads CASSPTYNEQFF. CDR3 bases: TGTGCCAGCAGTCCCACCTACAATGAGCAGTTCTTC.